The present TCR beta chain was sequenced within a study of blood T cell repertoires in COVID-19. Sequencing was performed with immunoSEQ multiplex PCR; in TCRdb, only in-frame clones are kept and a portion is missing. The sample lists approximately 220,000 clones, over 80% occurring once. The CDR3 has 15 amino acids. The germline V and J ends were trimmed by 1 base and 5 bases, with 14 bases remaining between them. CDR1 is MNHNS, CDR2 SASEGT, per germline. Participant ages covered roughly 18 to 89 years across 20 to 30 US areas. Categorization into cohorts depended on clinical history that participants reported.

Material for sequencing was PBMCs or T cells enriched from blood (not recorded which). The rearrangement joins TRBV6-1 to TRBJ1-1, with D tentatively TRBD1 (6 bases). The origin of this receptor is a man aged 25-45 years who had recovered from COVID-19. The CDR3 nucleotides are TGTGCCAGCAGTGAAGTGGGGGGGGCTAGGACTGAAGCTTTCTTT. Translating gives CASSEVGGARTEAFF.